This T cell receptor (beta chain) was captured in a study of shared clonotypes between healthy human individuals. At the deep level, the assay was run. The assay was immunoSEQ multiplex PCR, and TCRdb's table has in-frame clones only and misses some. The sample has about 2.2 million clones, roughly 95% seen once. Naive CD8 cells, CD45RO-negative and positively selected for CCR7, excluded terminally differentiated effector memory CD45RA+ cells. The length of the CDR3 is 16 residues. Germline V gene lookup returns CDR1 MDHEN and CDR2 SYDVKM. The V gene end was trimmed by 4 bases and the J gene end by 1 base; junction bases not matched to a gene: 9.

This TCR derives from a man between 18 and 35 years old in good health. Some clones in this sample may be carry-over from other donors' samples. The specimen sequenced was naive CD8+ T cells from PBMCs. The chain couples TRBV28 to TRBJ2-7; 8 nucleotides align to TRBD1. Here the CDR3 reads CASSWGPGTGSYEQYF. CDR3 nucleotide sequence: TGTGCCAGCAGTTGGGGGCCGGGGACAGGATCCTACGAGCAGTACTTC.